This entry lists 9 T cell receptor beta chains sequenced from one sample in a study of OX40 agonist ivuxolimab in advanced cancers. Data came from immunoSEQ multiplex PCR; TCRdb stores just in-frame clones and leaves some out. The repertoire holds about 76,000 clones, with 85% as singletons. Sequencing was performed on CD4+ or CD8+ T cells sorted from blood, taken in a trial of the OX40 agonist ivuxolimab. The origin of the receptors is an adult with an advanced solid tumor such as melanoma, head and neck, liver or kidney cancer.

The genes are TRBV7-2 and TRBJ2-3; weak D call: TRBD2 (6 bases). V gave up 3 bases and J gave up 8 bases, with 6 bases separating them. Germline values: CDR1 SGHTA, CDR2 FQGNSA. This CDR3 is 11 amino acids long. The CDR3 region is CASSFSGTQYF. The CDR3 region has the DNA TGTGCCAGCAGCTTTAGCGGTACGCAGTATTTT.

J is TRBJ1-3 and V is TRBV4-3; D is undetermined. V was shortened by 0 bases and J by 3 bases, with 12 bases between the two germline ends. Germline lookup yields CDR1 LGHNA and CDR2 YSLEER. The CDR3 is made up of 16 amino acids. CDR3 sequence reads: CASSQEPGGYGNTIYF. CDR3 nucleotide sequence: TGCGCCAGCAGCCAAGAGCCGGGAGGGTATGGAAACACCATATATTTT.

The chain employs TRBV20-1 and TRBJ2-3; D remains unclear. The length of the CDR3 is 11 residues. From germline, CDR1 is DFQATT and CDR2 SNEGSKA (reference sequence). Between the trimmed V and J ends, which lost 8 bases and 1 base, there was a span of 7 bases. The CDR3: CSSAGTDTQYF. Written as DNA, the CDR3 is TGCAGTTCCGCGGGCACAGATACGCAGTATTTT.

V gene TRBV5-1 combines with J gene TRBJ2-3; 8 bases align to TRBD1. With V trimmed by 4 bases and J by 2 bases, 3 bases remained unmatched. This CDR3 region has 14 residues. CDR1 SGHRS and CDR2 YFSETQ come from the germline V gene. DNA of the CDR3: TGCGCCAGCAGCGTGGGACAGGACACAGATACGCAGTATTTT. It specifies CASSVGQDTDTQYF.

The chain joins TRBV6-1 to TRBJ1-5, with unresolved D. This CDR3 is built from 14 residues. The V and J ends lost 2 bases and 1 base respectively, with 6 bases between them. Looked up from germline, CDR1 is MNHNS and CDR2 is SASEGT. This CDR3 is CASSESGSNQPQHF. The CDR3 DNA follows: TGTGCCAGCAGTGAATCGGGGAGCAATCAGCCCCAGCATTTT.

The chain joins TRBV28 to TRBJ1-4; D is possibly TRBD1 (6 bases). Germline CDR1 is MDHEN and CDR2 is SYDVKM. The CDR3 runs 15 residues. Trimming cost V 1 base and J 10 bases, with 16 bases left between them. This CDR3 is CASSLSQGRGGKLFF. In DNA, the CDR3 is TGTGCCAGCAGTTTATCACAGGGCAGGGGTGGAAAACTGTTTTTT.

The chain carries TRBV2 and TRBJ1-2; TRBD1 matches 8 bases. Germline values: CDR1 SNHLY, CDR2 FYNNEI. After removal of 2 bases from V and 5 bases from J, the junction contained 1 base not matched to a gene. This CDR3 is built from 13 residues. CDR3 nucleotide sequence: TGTGCCAGCAGTGAAACAGGGGGGTATGGCTACACCTTC. This codes for CASSETGGYGYTF. The full variable domain, in which reference TRBV2 and TRBJ1-2 provide the parts outside the CDR3, is EPEVTQTPSHQVTQMGQEVILRCVPISNHLYFYWYRQILGQKVEFLVSFYNNEISEKSEIFDDQFSVERPDGSNFTLKIRSTKLEDSAMYFCASSETGGYGYTFGSGTRLTVV.

The genes are TRBV4-2 and TRBJ2-3, with D perhaps TRBD2 (6 bases). Germline loops: CDR1 LGHNA, CDR2 YNFKEQ. The germline V and J ends were trimmed by 4 bases and 2 bases, with 7 bases remaining between them. The CDR3 runs to 13 residues. The CDR3 bases are TGTGCCAGCAGCCCACTAGCCACAGATACGCAGTATTTT. Translation: CASSPLATDTQYF.

V gene TRBV18 combines with J gene TRBJ2-6; a weak D match, TRBD1 (6 bases). Germline CDR1 KGHSH, CDR2 LQKENI. V lost 1 base and J lost 2, with 9 bases in between. The CDR3 extends over 16 amino acids. The CDR3 bases are TGTGCCAGCTCACCACGGACAGCAGCTGGGGCCAACGTCCTGACTTTC. It is translated as CASSPRTAAGANVLTF.